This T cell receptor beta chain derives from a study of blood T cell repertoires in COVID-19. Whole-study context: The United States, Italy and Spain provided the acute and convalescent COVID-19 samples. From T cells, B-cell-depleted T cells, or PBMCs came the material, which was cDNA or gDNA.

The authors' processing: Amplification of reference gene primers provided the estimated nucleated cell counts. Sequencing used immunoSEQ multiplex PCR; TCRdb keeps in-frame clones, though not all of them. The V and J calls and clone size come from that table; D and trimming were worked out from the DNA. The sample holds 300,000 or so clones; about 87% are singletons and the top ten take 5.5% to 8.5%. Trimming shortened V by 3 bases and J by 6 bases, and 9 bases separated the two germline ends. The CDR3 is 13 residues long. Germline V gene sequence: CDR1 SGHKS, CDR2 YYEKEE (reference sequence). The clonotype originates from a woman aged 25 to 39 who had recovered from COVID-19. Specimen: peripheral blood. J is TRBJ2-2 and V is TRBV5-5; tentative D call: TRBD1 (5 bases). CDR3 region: CASSSRQSGELFF. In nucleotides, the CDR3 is TGTGCCAGCAGCTCCCGACAGTCCGGGGAGCTGTTTTTT.